This T cell receptor beta chain was recovered during a study of control samples from healthy donors and cancer patients. The table came from immunoSEQ multiplex PCR; TCRdb's copy has only in-frame clones and leaves some out. Here the sample spans roughly 99,000 clones, roughly 78% being singletons. The CDR3 has 14 amino acids. CDR1 and CDR2 (germline): WSHSY, SAAADI. Deletions cut 0 bases from V and 3 bases from J, with 5 bases between. The source is a man between 60 and 75 years old in good health. This chain uses TRBV10-2 with TRBJ2-2; unclear D gene. Material for sequencing was blood. CDR3 in DNA: TGCGCCAGCAGTGAGTCACAGTACACCGGGGAGCTGTTTTTT. Translation: CASSESQYTGELFF.